A single count supports the clone carrying this T cell receptor beta chain. Its antigen is not identified. CDR1 is DFQATT, CDR2 SNEGSKA, per germline (reference sequence). The CDR3 loop spans 11 amino acids. Deletions cut 3 bases from V and 4 bases from J, with 6 bases between. The data were taken from a study of shared clonotypes between healthy human individuals. General study findings and limits: It was only blood that was sampled, and tissue repertoires likely differ. Sharing of clonotypes among donors was expected to vary with sequencing depth.

Deep-level running was used for the assay. Genomic DNA of every subset was divided equally among multiple immunoSEQ plates. Generated by immunoSEQ multiplex PCR, the TCRdb table keeps only in-frame clones and is missing some. The table includes about 490,000 clones, approximately 80% detected once. Sequenced input: PBMCs. V is TRBV20-1 and J is TRBJ2-5; D is unresolved. This clonotype was sampled from a woman aged 40 to 50 in good health. Some clones in this sample may be carry-over from other donors' samples. CDR3 sequence: CSASLSETQYF. CDR3 sequence (DNA): TGCAGTGCTAGTCTCTCAGAGACCCAGTACTTC.